These 26 T cell receptor beta chains came from one sample sequenced in a study of Graves' ophthalmopathy and Graves' hyperthyroidism. Using RNA transcripts, the TCR beta CDR3 regions were amplified. The library came from an HTBI-primed first-round RT-PCR and a second-round multiplex PCR. TCRdb analysed the multiplex PCR reads with MiXCR anew, one entry per CDR3 protein. The sample lists around 470,000 distinct CDR3 sequences; 14% were seen once. Sequencing was performed on blood. These receptor sequences come from a woman aged 25 to 45 with Graves' ophthalmopathy.

This sequence joins TRBV9 and TRBJ2-2; D is unclear. Trimming stripped 0 bases from V and 5 bases from J, with 8 bases between. Germline-derived CDR1 and CDR2 are SGDLS and YYNGEE. The CDR3 is 14 residues long. CDR3 in amino acids: CASSVALGTGELFF. Here the CDR3 DNA reads TGTGCCAGCAGCGTAGCCCTCGGGACCGGGGAGCTGTTTTTT. Full variable domain (missing parts from reference TRBV9 and TRBJ2-2): DSGVTQTPKHLITATGQRVTLRCSPRSGDLSVYWYQQSLDQGLQFLIQYYNGEERAKGNILERFSAQQFPDLHSELNLSSLELGDSALYFCASSVALGTGELFFGEGSRLTVL.

In its sample, this clonotype was seen many times. The rearrangement joins TRBV4-1 to TRBJ2-7; 7 nucleotides match TRBD1. Trimming took 4 bases from V and 2 from J; bases not matched to a gene: 5. In germline, CDR1 is MGHRA, CDR2 YSYEKL. The CDR3 runs to 14 residues. The CDR3 coding sequence is TGCGCCAGCAGCCTAGACGGACAGGCCTACGAGCAGTACTTC. Its translation is CASSLDGQAYEQYF.

This clonotype was seen repeatedly, ten times or more. The rearrangement links TRBV28 to TRBJ2-5, with 8 bases fitting TRBD1. V gave up 3 bases and J gave up 5 bases; unmatched junction bases: 8. CDR1 MDHEN and CDR2 SYDVKM come from the germline V gene. The CDR3 extends over 15 amino acids. The CDR3 nucleotides are TGTGCCAGCAGTTTTCAGGGGGCCGTTGGGGAGACCCAGTACTTC. Protein sequence: CASSFQGAVGETQYF.

This clonotype appeared many times. The rearrangement joins TRBV2 to TRBJ1-1; the D is unclear. The CDR3 extends over 10 amino acids. Trimming stripped 3 bases from V and 6 bases from J, with 2 bases between. Germline-derived CDR1 and CDR2 are SNHLY and FYNNEI. DNA for the CDR3: TGTGCCAGCAGTGACTCTGAAGCTTTCTTT. Translating it yields CASSDSEAFF. Complete variable domain (other parts from reference TRBV2 and TRBJ1-1): EPEVTQTPSHQVTQMGQEVILRCVPISNHLYFYWYRQILGQKVEFLVSFYNNEISEKSEIFDDQFSVERPDGSNFTLKIRSTKLEDSAMYFCASSDSEAFFGQGTRLTVV.

This rearrangement joins TRBV6-5 to TRBJ2-2; no firm D call. This CDR3 has 14 amino acids. The V gene lost 8 bases and the J gene lost 9 bases, with 19 bases spanning the gap. The germline V gene has CDR1 MNHEY and CDR2 SVGAGI. The chain's CDR3 is CASQFTTPARELFF. As DNA, the CDR3 is TGTGCCAGCCAGTTTACAACCCCGGCAAGGGAGCTGTTTTTT.

This chain links TRBV5-6 with TRBJ1-2; D gene uncertain. The germline V gene encodes CDR1 SGHDT and CDR2 YYEEEE. Deletions cut 0 bases from V and 4 bases from J, with 10 bases between. The CDR3 runs 14 residues. The CDR3 protein is CASSLGPLPYGYTF. In DNA, the CDR3 is TGTGCCAGCAGCTTGGGGCCGCTACCCTATGGCTACACCTTC.

This clonotype was found many times. The rearrangement uses TRBV7-9 and TRBJ2-7; 7 nucleotides match TRBD2. This CDR3 is built from 14 residues. CDR1 and CDR2 from the germline V gene are SEHNR and FQNEAQ (reference sequence). With 6 bases clipped from V and 2 bases from J, the junction kept 7 bases outside the gene matches. The CDR3 protein is CASSRSGEAYEQYF. The DNA for the CDR3 is TGTGCCAGCAGTAGAAGCGGGGAAGCCTACGAGCAGTACTTC.

The chain has TRBV12-3 or TRBV12-4 and TRBJ1-2; D is possibly TRBD1 (5 bases). The CDR3 is 15 residues long. Trimming pared 5 bases from V and 4 bases from J, leaving 17 bases between. The CDR3 sequence is CASSPWAGTGYGYTF. DNA for the CDR3: TGTGCCAGCAGTCCTTGGGCAGGGACGGGCTATGGCTACACCTTC.

This clonotype was detected many times. This sequence joins TRBV20-1 and TRBJ2-7; D uncertain. The CDR3 loop spans 17 amino acids. Germline V gene sequence: CDR1 DFQATT, CDR2 SNEGSKA (reference sequence). The V end lost 0 bases, the J end lost 4 bases, and 22 bases lay between the germline ends. The CDR3 reads CSARDRSRPTPSYEQYF. CDR3 DNA: TGCAGTGCTAGAGATCGTTCCAGGCCTACCCCCTCGTACGAGCAGTACTTC.

This clonotype appeared a few times. The chain is built from TRBV6-1 and TRBJ2-2; TRBD1 aligns across 9 bases. The CDR3 runs 15 residues. Germline CDR1 is MNHNS and CDR2 is SASEGT. After removal of 4 bases from V and 6 bases from J, the junction contained 6 bases not matched to a gene. The CDR3 coding sequence is TGTGCCAGCAGTGGAGGGACAGGGATGTCCGGGGAGCTGTTTTTT. Its translation is CASSGGTGMSGELFF.

This clonotype was observed many times. This chain links TRBV6-1 with TRBJ2-7; a weak D match, TRBD2 (5 bases). V shed 5 bases and J shed 9 bases, with 11 bases lying between them. Germline V gene sequence: CDR1 MNHNS, CDR2 SASEGT. The CDR3 covers 11 residues. CDR3 sequence: CASSPSGGQYF. In DNA, the CDR3 is TGTGCCAGCAGTCCCTCCGGAGGGCAGTACTTC.

This clonotype was counted many times. V gene TRBV4-2 combines with J gene TRBJ2-6, with TRBD1 matching 7 bases. J lost 4 bases, V lost 0 bases, and 0 bases had no gene match. The CDR3 spans 15 residues. The V gene's germline CDR1 is LGHNA and CDR2 YNFKEQ. The CDR3 reads CASSQETGGANVLTF. The CDR3 DNA follows: TGTGCCAGCAGCCAAGAGACAGGGGGGGCCAACGTCCTGACTTTC.

The table lists this clonotype with many counts. The chain employs TRBV7-8 and TRBJ2-7, with TRBD1 matching over 9 bases. Germline CDR1 reads SGHVS; CDR2 reads FQNEAQ. The trim removed 7 bases at V and 2 bases at J, leaving 6 bases unmatched. CDR3 size: 14 residues. Here the CDR3 DNA reads TGTGCCAGCATCCCCGGGACAGGGCCCTACGAGCAGTACTTC. This gives the protein CASIPGTGPYEQYF.

This clonotype was seen at least ten times. The chain carries TRBV7-9 and TRBJ1-2, with D possibly TRBD1 on 5 matching bases. This CDR3 spans 15 amino acids. V dropped 4 bases and J dropped 2 bases, with 14 bases sitting between them. Germline V lookup: CDR1 SEHNR, CDR2 FQNEAQ (reference sequence). The CDR3 region is CASSSIGHLNYGYTF. CDR3 bases: TGTGCCAGCAGCTCCATCGGACACCTAAACTATGGCTACACCTTC.

This clonotype was detected many times. This sequence joins TRBV27 and TRBJ1-2; D is possibly TRBD1 (6 bases). The length of the CDR3 is 13 residues. Germline V lookup: CDR1 MNHEY, CDR2 SMNVEV (reference sequence). V dropped 4 bases and J dropped 8 bases, with 14 bases sitting between them. The CDR3 reads CASSWGHSGGYTF. CDR3 DNA: TGTGCCAGCAGTTGGGGACACTCGGGGGGCTACACCTTC.

This clonotype appeared many times. The V gene is TRBV28, the J gene TRBJ2-5, with 9 bases matching TRBD1. V lost 2 bases to trimming and J lost 0 bases; unmatched junction nucleotides: 4. This CDR3 region has 16 residues. Germline V gives CDR1 MDHEN, CDR2 SYDVKM. The CDR3 is CASSLPGTGHQETQYF. DNA of the CDR3: TGTGCCAGCAGTTTACCCGGGACAGGGCACCAAGAGACCCAGTACTTC.

This rearrangement joins TRBV4-1 to TRBJ2-2, with D maybe TRBD2 (6 bases). The V and J ends lost 1 base and 3 bases respectively, with 12 bases between them. The CDR3 is made up of 16 amino acids. Germline CDR1 and CDR2: MGHRA and YSYEKL. The CDR3 is CASSQGRLVYTGELFF. CDR3 bases: TGCGCCAGCAGCCAAGGCAGACTAGTGTACACCGGGGAGCTGTTTTTT.

This clonotype has ten or more counts. The CDR3 protein is CASSLARQASYEQYF. The CDR3 coding sequence is TGTGCCAGCAGTTTAGCGCGACAGGCCTCCTACGAGCAGTACTTC. The rearrangement joins TRBV12-3 or TRBV12-4 to TRBJ2-7, with D tentatively TRBD1 (6 bases). V was shortened by 0 bases and J by 0 bases, with 9 bases between the two germline ends. The CDR3 runs 15 residues.

This clonotype was seen repeatedly, ten times or more. The V gene is TRBV7-3, the J gene TRBJ2-5; the match to TRBD1 covers 9 bases. CDR1 SGHTA and CDR2 FQGTGA come from the germline V gene. V shed 5 bases, J shed 5 bases, and the junction held 9 bases outside the gene matches. The CDR3 sequence is 15 residues long. CDR3 sequence: CASSAGTGLGETQYF. The CDR3, as DNA: TGTGCCAGCAGCGCGGGGACAGGGTTGGGGGAGACCCAGTACTTC.

The V call is TRBV6-2 or TRBV6-3, the J call TRBJ2-5, with 9 nucleotides matching TRBD1. The germline gives CDR1 MNHEY, CDR2 SVGEGT. The CDR3 sequence is 17 residues long. V dropped 4 bases and J dropped 6; count of bases not matched to a gene: 15. The CDR3 is CASSFLPGTGIGKTQYF. CDR3 DNA: TGTGCCAGCAGTTTCTTACCCGGGACAGGGATCGGGAAGACCCAGTACTTC.

This clonotype has a count of ten or more. The V gene is TRBV24-1, the J gene TRBJ2-5; D gene unclear. The germline CDR1 and CDR2 sequences are KGHDR and SFDVKD. CDR3 length: 14 amino acids. Trimming cost V 1 base and J 2 bases, with 7 bases left between them. CDR3 loop: CATSDFGHQETQYF. The DNA of the CDR3 is TGTGCCACCAGTGATTTTGGCCATCAAGAGACCCAGTACTTC.

In this sample, this clonotype turned up many times. The chain recombines TRBV7-9 with TRBJ1-3, with D hard to call. Germline CDR1 reads SEHNR; CDR2 reads FQNEAQ (reference sequence). The ends were cut back, 5 bases at V and 3 bases at J, with 14 bases in the middle. The CDR3 extends over 15 amino acids. CDR3 nucleotide sequence: TGTGCCAGCAGCCTTCCTGGGATAAATGGAAACACCATATATTTT. It is translated as CASSLPGINGNTIYF.

This clonotype was counted many times. This chain uses TRBV11-1 with TRBJ1-3; 9 positions agree with TRBD1. CDR1 and CDR2 (germline): SGHAT, FQDESV (reference sequence). This CDR3 comprises 16 residues. J gave up 0 bases and V 5 bases, and 5 bases lay outside the gene matches. The chain's CDR3 is CASSPQGASSGNTIYF. For the CDR3, the DNA is TGTGCCAGCAGCCCACAGGGGGCAAGCTCTGGAAACACCATATATTTT.

This clonotype was recorded at least ten times. V is TRBV6-1 and J is TRBJ1-1; 8 bases match TRBD1. The V segment lost 6 bases and the J segment 11 bases; nucleotides outside the gene matches: 14. The CDR3 consists of 14 residues. Per germline, CDR1 MNHNS and CDR2 SASEGT. The CDR3 here is CASRILGQVHFAFF. In nucleotides, the CDR3 is TGTGCCAGCAGGATCTTGGGACAGGTTCATTTCGCTTTCTTT.

In regard to this clonotype: A much larger clonotype is one base distant, so this may be a read error. The chain links TRBV27 to TRBJ1-6; D not resolved. Germline assignment: CDR1 MNHEY and CDR2 SMNVEV (reference sequence). CDR3 length: 13 amino acids. The CDR3 spells CASCFLPNSPLHF. For the CDR3, the DNA is TGTGCCAGCTGTTTTCTTCCCAATTCACCCCTCCACTTT.

This clonotype was picked up many times. V usage is TRBV5-1 and J usage is TRBJ2-7, with 9 bases that match TRBD1. CDR1 is SGHRS and CDR2 is YFSETQ in the germline V gene. The CDR3 contains 15 residues. Trimming took 4 bases from V and 6 from J; bases not matched to a gene: 11. Here the CDR3 DNA reads TGCGCCAGCAGCCCCAGGACAGGGGAGGCTGCCGAGCAGTACTTC. Translated, it gives CASSPRTGEAAEQYF. The full variable domain, rest sourced from reference TRBV5-1 and TRBJ2-7, is KAGVTQTPRYLIKTRGQQVTLSCSPISGHRSVSWYQQTPGQGLQFLFEYFSETQRNKGNFPGRFSGRQFSNSRSEMNVSTLELGDSALYLCASSPRTGEAAEQYFGPGTRLTVT.